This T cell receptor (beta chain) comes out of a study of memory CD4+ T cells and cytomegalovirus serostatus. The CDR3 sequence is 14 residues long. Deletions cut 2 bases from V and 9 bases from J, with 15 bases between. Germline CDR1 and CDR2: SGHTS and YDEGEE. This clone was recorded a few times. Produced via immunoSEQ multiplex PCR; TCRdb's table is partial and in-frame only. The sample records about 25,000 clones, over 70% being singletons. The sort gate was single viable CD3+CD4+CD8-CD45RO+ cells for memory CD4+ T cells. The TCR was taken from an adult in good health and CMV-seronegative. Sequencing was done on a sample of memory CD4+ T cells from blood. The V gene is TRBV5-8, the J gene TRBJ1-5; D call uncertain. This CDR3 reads CASSFPDGAMPQHF. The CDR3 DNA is TGTGCCAGCAGCTTCCCGGACGGCGCGATGCCCCAGCATTTT.